This T cell receptor beta chain was sequenced for a study of T cell repertoires in urothelial bladder cancer (dated by TCRdb to between 2019 and 2020). Broadly, across the study: Clinical stages of the approximately twelve resected lesions were three cT0, three cTa, three cT1 and three cT2 or greater. The study compared clonality of the TCR repertoire in bladder tumors against clonality in benign bladder inflammation. A total of eleven to twelve patients who had bladder lesions and were undergoing transurethral resection were prospectively identified. Around 12 resected bladder lesions, made up of urothelial carcinoma (UC+) and benign (UC-) specimens, were studied. Results the study describes overall, beyond this receptor: Urothelial carcinoma specimens had a median of roughly 6,100 T cells, fewer than the median of about 27,000 seen in benign specimens. Carcinoma specimens had a median tumor infiltrating lymphocyte percentage of 2% to 2.5%, while benign specimens had a median of around 12%. In carcinoma specimens, one T-cell clone made up as much as 17% of infiltrating lymphocytes, versus over 1.5% in benign specimens.

V and J lose 1 base and 8 bases, and a span of 9 bases separates them. The CDR3 starts with the cysteine, ends with the phenylalanine, and has 13 residues. Just CDR3 DNA is preserved here, 39 bases in frame from base 1. CDR1 and CDR2, per the germline V gene (reference sequence), are LNHDA and SQIVND. Concerning this clone itself: Its antigen is currently not known. Within one base of it there is no much larger clone, and no base qualities were kept.

Bladder lesion specimens were collected at transurethral resection and stored at -80C. DNA was isolated from the bladder specimens obtained at transurethral resection. The immunoSEQ assay was used to sequence the CDR3 region of the TCR beta chain. Per the original workflow: For each specimen, the T-cell fraction, clonal dominance, and maximum TCR clone frequency were calculated. TCRdb re-hosts the immuneACCESS table, in-frame sequences only. Its copies lack some clones; in the studies checked, an unresolved V gene accounts for under half of them, and the cause for the rest is not known. Clone size and V and J calls were adopted from that table, with D and trimming inferred from the DNA. In this sample the table shows around 10,000 clones, about 61% of which occur a single time. Of the sample, about 33% falls within the top ten clones.

The specimen sequenced was tumor-infiltrating cells from bladder cancer. The chain joins TRBV19 to TRBJ1-5; confidence is insufficient to name the D gene. The source of this sequence is a human donor with urothelial carcinoma. The DNA sequence is as follows: TGTGCCAGTAGTATAGCCGAGATCAAGCCCCAGCATTTT. Translated, this gives CASSIAEIKPQHF.